This T cell receptor (beta chain) was captured by sequencing in a study of T cell responses to AZD1222 COVID-19 vaccine. Study-level findings and limits: Clonal diversity was possibly underestimated; the donors were predominantly white British and more often female. Unmutated variant regions reportedly attract nearly half of all spike-specific TCRs. Spike-specific TCRs gained breadth and depth after people received two AZD1222 doses. Regions 160-218 and 743-854 dominated among vaccine-associated CD4 TCRs spanning spike.

In the case of this clone: Its antigen is unknown.

Only in-frame clones appear in the TCRdb table, and some are missing; sequencing was by immunoSEQ multiplex PCR. The data contain 110,000 to 150,000 clones, approximately 90% of them singletons. V was pared by 6 bases and J by 6 bases, with 14 bases between. This CDR3 is 14 amino acids long. Germline-derived CDR1 and CDR2 are SGHDN and FVKESK. This receptor was taken from an adult who received the AZD1222 COVID-19 vaccine. The genes are TRBV14 and TRBJ1-4; perhaps TRBD1 as D (6 bases). Source: peripheral blood, taken 28 days after the second AZD1222 dose. CDR3 coding DNA: TGTGCCAGCAGGGGATGGGGGCTAGATGAAAAACTGTTTTTT. Protein: CASRGWGLDEKLFF.